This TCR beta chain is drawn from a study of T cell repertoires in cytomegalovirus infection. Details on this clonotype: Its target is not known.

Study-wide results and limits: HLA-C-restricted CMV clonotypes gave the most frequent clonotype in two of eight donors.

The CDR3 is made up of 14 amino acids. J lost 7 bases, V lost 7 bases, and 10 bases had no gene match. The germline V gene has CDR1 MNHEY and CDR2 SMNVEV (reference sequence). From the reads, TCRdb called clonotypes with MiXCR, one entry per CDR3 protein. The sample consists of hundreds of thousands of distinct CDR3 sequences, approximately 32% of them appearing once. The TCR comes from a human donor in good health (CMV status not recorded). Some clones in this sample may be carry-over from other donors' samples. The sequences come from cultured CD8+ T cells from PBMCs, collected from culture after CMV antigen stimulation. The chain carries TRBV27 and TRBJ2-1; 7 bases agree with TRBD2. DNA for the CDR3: TGTGCCAGCACTCTGGGAGGGGCGGAGAATGAGCAGTTCTTC. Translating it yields CASTLGGAENEQFF.